This TCR beta chain originates from a study of shared clonotypes between healthy human individuals. Study findings and constraints: Relative to clonotypes present in all four donors, those not shared had lower generation probabilities. The authors expected sequencing depth to affect clonotype sharing among donors.

Assay used: immunoSEQ multiplex PCR; TCRdb lists only in-frame clones, some missing. The data show under 1 million clones, 80% to 95% seen once. V was shortened by 5 bases and J by 4 bases, with 9 bases between the two germline ends. This CDR3 spans 13 amino acids. Per germline, CDR1 MNHEY and CDR2 SVGAGI. Regarding this clone: What it binds is not known.

Cells designated naive CD8 were CD45RO-negative and were positively selected for CCR7, with terminally differentiated effector memory CD45RA+ cells excluded. The donors, all of them Caucasian adults, lived in Nashville, Tennessee. This sequence joins TRBV6-5 and TRBJ2-1; D is undetermined. Input material: naive CD8+ T cells sorted from blood. This clonotype was sampled from a man aged 25 to 40 in good health. DNA for the CDR3: TGTGCCAGCAGTGACGACAATTACAATGAGCAGTTCTTC. Translation: CASSDDNYNEQFF.